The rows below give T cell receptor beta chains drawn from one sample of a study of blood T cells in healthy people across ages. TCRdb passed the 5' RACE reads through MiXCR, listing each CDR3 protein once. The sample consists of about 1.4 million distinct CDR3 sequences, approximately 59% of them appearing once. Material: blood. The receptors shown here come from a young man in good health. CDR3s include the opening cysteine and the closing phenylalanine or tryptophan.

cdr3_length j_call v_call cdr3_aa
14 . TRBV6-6 CASIIHYLQETQYF
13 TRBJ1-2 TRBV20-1 CSARVDRGGGYTF
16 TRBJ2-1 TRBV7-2 CASSSLAGGVYNEQFF
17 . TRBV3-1 CASSHGLPGTTYETQYF
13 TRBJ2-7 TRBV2 CASIKTETYEQYF
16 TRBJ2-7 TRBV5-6 CASSLLTEVFSYEQYF
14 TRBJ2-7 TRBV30 CAWSVQGAPYEQYF
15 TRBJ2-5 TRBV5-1 CASSPLAGVQETQYF
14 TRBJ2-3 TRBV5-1 CASSLERVPDTQYF
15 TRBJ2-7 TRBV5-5 CASSLDRLAGVEQYF